Listed below are T cell receptor beta chains from one sample, sequenced in a study of shared T cell receptors in the human thymus. Sequencing used immunoSEQ multiplex PCR; TCRdb keeps in-frame clones, though not all of them. The data contain hundreds of thousands of clones, around 87% of them singletons. The sample was also linked to a second study, of human thymus T cells.

What was sequenced was thymocytes. The receptors originated from a boy in the first two years of life with a congenital heart defect. The CDR3 runs from the conserved cysteine through the conserved F or W. The D gene is left open where the match is weak. Only some rows state a clone size, as once, few, many or a class for expanded clones.

abundance: few; d_gene: NA; j_gene: TRBJ1-4; v_gene: TRBV28; CDR3nt: TGTGCCAGCAGCGAGCTCCCAAGTGAAAAACTGTTTTTT; CDR3aa: CASSELPSEKLFF
abundance: NA; d_gene: NA; j_gene: TRBJ2-7; v_gene: TRBV27; CDR3nt: TGTGCCAGCAGTTTCCGGATAGCCTCCTACGAGCAGTACTTC; CDR3aa: CASSFRIASYEQYF
abundance: NA; d_gene: TRBD1; j_gene: TRBJ1-2; v_gene: TRBV11-2; CDR3nt: TGTGCCAGCAGCTTAGAAGACAGGGGGGCGGGAGGCTACACCTTC; CDR3aa: CASSLEDRGAGGYTF
abundance: NA; d_gene: NA; j_gene: TRBJ2-7; v_gene: TRBV29-1; CDR3nt: TGCAGCGTTGATGGAGAAAATACCTACGAGCAGTACTTC; CDR3aa: CSVDGENTYEQYF
abundance: NA; d_gene: TRBD2; j_gene: TRBJ2-1; v_gene: TRBV9; CDR3nt: TGTGCCAGCAGCGTAGTTCCAGCGGGAGACATCAATGAGCAGTTCTTC; CDR3aa: CASSVVPAGDINEQFF
abundance: NA; d_gene: TRBD2; j_gene: TRBJ2-7; v_gene: TRBV7-9; CDR3nt: TGTGCCAGCAGCGGGGGGCGGGAGGGCTACGAGCAGTACTTC; CDR3aa: CASSGGREGYEQYF
abundance: NA; d_gene: TRBD1; j_gene: TRBJ1-5; v_gene: TRBV28; CDR3nt: TGTGCCAGCAGTACGGGACAGCATAGCAATCAGCCCCAGCATTTT; CDR3aa: CASSTGQHSNQPQHF
abundance: NA; d_gene: NA; j_gene: TRBJ2-6; v_gene: TRBV4-3; CDR3nt: TGCGCCAGCAGCCCCCGGGAGAAAGCCAACGTCCTGACTTTC; CDR3aa: CASSPREKANVLTF
abundance: NA; d_gene: TRBD1; j_gene: TRBJ2-4; v_gene: TRBV28; CDR3nt: TGTGCCAGCAGTTGCCCGAGGGACAGCCGAGCCAAAAACATTCAGTACTTC; CDR3aa: CASSCPRDSRAKNIQYF
abundance: once; d_gene: NA; j_gene: TRBJ1-2; v_gene: TRBV6-5; CDR3nt: TGTGCCAGCAGTTTTCGACAGGACCCCCCAACCTATGGCTACACCTTC; CDR3aa: CASSFRQDPPTYGYTF
abundance: NA; d_gene: NA; j_gene: TRBJ1-3; v_gene: TRBV28; CDR3nt: TGTGCCAGCGGCGAGGACAGCCGATTCTCTGGAAACACCATATATTTT; CDR3aa: CASGEDSRFSGNTIYF
abundance: NA; d_gene: TRBD1; j_gene: TRBJ2-1; v_gene: TRBV9; CDR3nt: TGTGCCAGCAGCGTAGCGGAGAGGACAGGGCACGATGAGCAGTTCTTC; CDR3aa: CASSVAERTGHDEQFF
abundance: once; d_gene: NA; j_gene: TRBJ2-3; v_gene: TRBV7-9; CDR3nt: TGTGCCAGCAGCTTATTGAAGGGGACAGATACGCAGTATTTT; CDR3aa: CASSLLKGTDTQYF
abundance: NA; d_gene: TRBD1; j_gene: TRBJ1-5; v_gene: TRBV15; CDR3nt: TGTGCCACCAGCAGAACAACAGGGGGTAAAGGTCAGCCCCAGCATTTT; CDR3aa: CATSRTTGGKGQPQHF
abundance: NA; d_gene: NA; j_gene: TRBJ2-1; v_gene: TRBV20-1; CDR3nt: TGCAGTGCTAGGTATTACAATGAGCAGTTCTTC; CDR3aa: CSARYYNEQFF
abundance: NA; d_gene: NA; j_gene: TRBJ1-1; v_gene: TRBV5-1; CDR3nt: TGCGCCAGCAGCTTGGGCCTCCCGGGAAAAAACATGAACACTGAAGCTTTCTTT; CDR3aa: CASSLGLPGKNMNTEAFF
abundance: NA; d_gene: NA; j_gene: TRBJ1-5; v_gene: TRBV4-3; CDR3nt: TGCGCCAGCAGCCAAGATCCTCCAAGGAAACTAGACAATCAGCCCCAGCATTTT; CDR3aa: CASSQDPPRKLDNQPQHF
abundance: NA; d_gene: TRBD2; j_gene: TRBJ2-7; v_gene: TRBV6-5; CDR3nt: TGTGCCAGCAGACCTAGCGGACTTGGGTACGAGCAGTACTTC; CDR3aa: CASRPSGLGYEQYF
abundance: NA; d_gene: NA; j_gene: TRBJ1-5; v_gene: TRBV30; CDR3nt: TGTGCCTGGAGCCTCCCCGTTCCTGATCAGCCCCAGCATTTT; CDR3aa: CAWSLPVPDQPQHF
abundance: NA; d_gene: NA; j_gene: TRBJ1-1; v_gene: TRBV27; CDR3nt: TGTGCCAGCAGCTTGCTTGAGAGGAACACTGAAGCTTTCTTT; CDR3aa: CASSLLERNTEAFF
abundance: NA; d_gene: NA; j_gene: TRBJ1-2; v_gene: TRBV4-3; CDR3nt: TGCGCCAGCAGCCAAAGGACGCGCGCGGGCCCCTATGGCTACACCTTC; CDR3aa: CASSQRTRAGPYGYTF
abundance: NA; d_gene: NA; j_gene: TRBJ1-4; v_gene: TRBV7-9; CDR3nt: TGTGCCAGCAGCCCCGAGTCCCAAAAACTGTTTTTT; CDR3aa: CASSPESQKLFF
abundance: once; d_gene: TRBD1; j_gene: TRBJ2-2; v_gene: TRBV27; CDR3nt: TGTGCCAGCAGTTTATCGGGGGACAGGGGATTTGCCGGGGAGCTGTTTTTT; CDR3aa: CASSLSGDRGFAGELFF
abundance: NA; d_gene: TRBD1; j_gene: TRBJ2-2; v_gene: TRBV4-1; CDR3nt: TGCGCCAGCAGCCAAGGACAGGGCACCGGGGAGCTGTTTTTT; CDR3aa: CASSQGQGTGELFF
abundance: NA; d_gene: TRBD1; j_gene: TRBJ1-5; v_gene: TRBV15; CDR3nt: TGTGCCACCAGCCTTATAAAAACAGGGGGGAGGATGGACAATCAGCCCCAGCATTTT; CDR3aa: CATSLIKTGGRMDNQPQHF
abundance: NA; d_gene: NA; j_gene: TRBJ1-2; v_gene: TRBV4-3; CDR3nt: TGCGCCAGCAGCCAAGACCACAGATGGTCTAACTATGGCTACACCTTC; CDR3aa: CASSQDHRWSNYGYTF